This record covers a single T cell receptor (beta chain). The sample belongs to a study of blood T cell repertoires in COVID-19. The data were produced by immunoSEQ multiplex PCR, yet TCRdb's version contains in-frame clones alone and is incomplete. The profile shows approximately 400,000 clones, around 89% of them singletons. Losses at the gene ends were 4 bases for V and 5 bases for J; bases not matched to a gene: 9. This CDR3 has 14 residues. CDR1 is GTSNPN, CDR2 SVGIG, per germline (reference sequence). The material sequenced was peripheral blood. The receptor's source is a woman between 50 and 59 years old with COVID-19, enrolled during active disease. V gene TRBV30 combines with J gene TRBJ1-1, with 8 bases lining up with TRBD1. The CDR3 region has the DNA TGTGCCTGGATCCTCGGGACAGGATTAACTGAAGCTTTCTTT. It yields the protein CAWILGTGLTEAFF.